This TCR beta chain originates from a study of blood T cell repertoires in COVID-19 (TCRdb year 2020). Describing the broader study: The collaborator samples originated in the United States, Italy and Spain and spanned the acute and convalescent phases of COVID-19. The repertoires were released in a freely available public database meant as a resource for research on the immune response to SARS-CoV-2. The prospective study material was composed of cDNA or gDNA derived from T cells, B-cell-depleted T cells, or PBMCs. The sample metadata nearly always contained a de-identified subject ID, COVID-19 status, age in years and sex. Where HLA class I and class II types were available, the types were taken from metadata supplied by the sample provider, not from assay-based typing. Samples were obtained from the ongoing ImmuneRACE study (first 160 participants) and from over a thousand subjects provided by 6 global collaborators. The dataset comprised deeply sampled blood TCRbeta repertoires from subjects exposed to, actively infected with, or recovered from COVID-19. What the work shows at the level of the full study, not this receptor alone: The quantity of clinical and demographic metadata differed by source and by participant and was supplied without curation.

Comment on this clone: Its specific antigen is unknown. No much larger clonotype is one base removed from it; base qualities were not supplied.

The immunoSEQ Assay, a bias-controlled multiplex PCR, was used to amplify TCRbeta CDR3 regions from genomic DNA. In the source study's methods: Nucleated cell counts per sample were estimated from amplification of reference gene primers within the assay. To quantify the absolute abundance of each unique TCRbeta CDR3 rearrangement, sequence reads were collapsed and filtered. For each sample, productive Simpson clonality was calculated as the square root of Simpson's diversity index across productive rearrangements. The table comes from immuneACCESS by way of TCRdb, which keeps in-frame sequences with V and J called. Part of the clones is missing from these tables; in studies checked, under half for an unresolved V gene and the rest for unknown reasons. V, J and clone size are those of that table, while D and trimming were read from the DNA. In this sample the table shows roughly 220,000 clones, around 84% of which occur a single time. The ten largest clones represent approximately 7.3% of the sample.

Enrolling through a virtual design, the prospective study's participants ranged in age from roughly 18 to 89 years and lived across some 23 United States geographic areas. To assign participants to cohorts, the prospective study relied on clinical history that participants themselves reported in a screening survey and a study questionnaire. ImmuneRACE Cohort 3 recovered participants were defined by two consecutive negative NP/OP PCR tests, healthcare professional clearance, or symptom resolution. Mobile phlebotomists in the prospective study collected whole blood, serum and a nasopharyngeal or oropharyngeal swab from every participant. Over a 2-month period, participants in the prospective study had the option of providing additional blood draws and questionnaires. Before DNA extraction, prospective study blood samples were shipped either frozen or at room temperature. The CDR3 has 18 amino acids, counting the end cysteine and phenylalanine. Only CDR3 DNA is held: 54 bases, read in frame from base 1. V is reduced by 4 bases and J by 0 bases, leaving a spacing of 23 bases between them. CDR1 and CDR2, looked up from the germline V gene, are SGHRS and YFSETQ.

Rearrangement joined TRBV5-1 to TRBJ2-7, with a tentative D gene TRBD1 over 5 matching bases. The TCR sequence derives from a woman aged 40-49 years who had recovered from COVID-19. Sequencing used PBMCs or T cells enriched from blood (not recorded which). The CDR3 reads as follows: CASSLRAGLLTFSYEQYF. The DNA sequence reads TGCGCCAGCAGCCTACGGGCAGGGCTCCTGACATTCTCCTACGAGCAGTACTTC.